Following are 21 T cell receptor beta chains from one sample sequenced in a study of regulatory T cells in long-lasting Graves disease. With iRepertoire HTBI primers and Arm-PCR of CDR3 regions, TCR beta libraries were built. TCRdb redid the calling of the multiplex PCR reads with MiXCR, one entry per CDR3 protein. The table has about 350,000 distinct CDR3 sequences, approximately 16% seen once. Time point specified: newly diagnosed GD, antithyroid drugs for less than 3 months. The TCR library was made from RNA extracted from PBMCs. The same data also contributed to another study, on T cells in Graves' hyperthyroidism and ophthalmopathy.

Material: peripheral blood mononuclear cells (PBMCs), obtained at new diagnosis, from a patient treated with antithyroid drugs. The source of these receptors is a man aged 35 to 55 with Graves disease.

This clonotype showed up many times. CDR3 DNA: TGTGCCAGCAGGGAACCACAGGGGGCGTCGCGGAATGAGCAGTTCTTC. Translation: CASREPQGASRNEQFF. J is TRBJ2-1 and V is TRBV28; 9 bases are a match to TRBD1. The germline V gene encodes CDR1 MDHEN and CDR2 SYDVKM. V gave up 6 bases and J gave up 7 bases; unmatched junction bases: 13. The length of the CDR3 is 16 residues. The full variable domain, rest sourced from reference TRBV28 and TRBJ2-1, is DVKVTQSSRYLVKRTGEKVFLECVQDMDHENMFWYRQDPGLGLRLIYFSYDVKMKEKGDIPEGYSVSREKKERFSLILESASTNQTSMYLCASREPQGASRNEQFFGPGTRLTVL.

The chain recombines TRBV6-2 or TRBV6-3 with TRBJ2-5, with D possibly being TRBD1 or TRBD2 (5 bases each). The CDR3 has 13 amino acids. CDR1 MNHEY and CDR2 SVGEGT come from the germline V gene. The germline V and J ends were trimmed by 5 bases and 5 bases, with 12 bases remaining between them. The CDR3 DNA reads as TGTGCCAGCAGTCAGGGAGCGCCCGAGACCCAGTACTTC. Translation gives CASSQGAPETQYF.

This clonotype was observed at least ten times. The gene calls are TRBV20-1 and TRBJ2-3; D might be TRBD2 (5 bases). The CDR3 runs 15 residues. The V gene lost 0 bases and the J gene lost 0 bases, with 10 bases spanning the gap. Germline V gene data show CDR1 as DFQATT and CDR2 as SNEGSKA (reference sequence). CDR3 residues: CSARDPGSSTDTQYF. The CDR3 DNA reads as TGCAGTGCTAGAGATCCGGGATCTAGCACAGATACGCAGTATTTT.

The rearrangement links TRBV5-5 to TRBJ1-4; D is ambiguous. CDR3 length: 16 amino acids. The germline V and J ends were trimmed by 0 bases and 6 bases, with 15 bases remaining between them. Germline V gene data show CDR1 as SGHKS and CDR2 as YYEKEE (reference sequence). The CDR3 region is CASSLGRPGGHEKLFF. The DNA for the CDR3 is TGTGCCAGCAGCTTGGGTCGGCCAGGCGGGCATGAAAAACTGTTTTTT.

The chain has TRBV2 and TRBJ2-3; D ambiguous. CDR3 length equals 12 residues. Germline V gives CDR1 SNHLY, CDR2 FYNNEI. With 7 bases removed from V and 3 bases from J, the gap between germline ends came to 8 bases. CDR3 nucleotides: TGTGCCAGCACGCACGAAACAGATACGCAGTATTTT. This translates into CASTHETDTQYF.

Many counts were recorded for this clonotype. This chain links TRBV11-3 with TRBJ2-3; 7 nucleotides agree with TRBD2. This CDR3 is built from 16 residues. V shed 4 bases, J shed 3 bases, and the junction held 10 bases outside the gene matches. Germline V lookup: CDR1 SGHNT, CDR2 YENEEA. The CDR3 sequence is CASSYSGLGSTDTQYF. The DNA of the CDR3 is TGTGCCAGCAGCTACAGCGGACTAGGGAGTACAGATACGCAGTATTTT.

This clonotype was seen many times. CDR3 sequence reads: CSSSRCMLTQHF. For the CDR3, the DNA is TGCAGCAGTAGCAGGTGTATGCTAACCCAGCATTTT. The rearrangement joins TRBV20-1 to TRBJ1-5, with unresolved D. Germline V gives CDR1 DFQATT, CDR2 SNEGSKA (reference sequence). The CDR3 is 12 residues long.

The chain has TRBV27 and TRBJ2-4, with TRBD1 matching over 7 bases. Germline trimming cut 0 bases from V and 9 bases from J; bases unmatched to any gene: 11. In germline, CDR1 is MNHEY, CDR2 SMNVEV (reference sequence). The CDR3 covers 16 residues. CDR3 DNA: TGTGCCAGCAGTTTATCCCCCACAGGGGAAGTTGGCATTCAGTACTTC. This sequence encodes CASSLSPTGEVGIQYF.

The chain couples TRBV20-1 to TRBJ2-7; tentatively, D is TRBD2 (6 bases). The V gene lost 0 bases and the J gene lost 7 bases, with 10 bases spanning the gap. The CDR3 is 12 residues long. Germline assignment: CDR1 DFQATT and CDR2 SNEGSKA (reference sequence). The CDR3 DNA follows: TGCAGTGCTAGAGATGGAGGGTGGGAGCAGTACTTC. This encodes CSARDGGWEQYF.

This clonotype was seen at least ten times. The CDR3 here is CASSSPTDTQYF. The CDR3 coding sequence is TGTGCCAGCAGTTCCCCCACAGATACGCAGTATTTT. The genes are TRBV28 and TRBJ2-3; D unclear. Looked up from germline, CDR1 is MDHEN and CDR2 is SYDVKM. V was shortened by 4 bases and J by 2 bases, with 4 bases between the two germline ends. The CDR3 covers 12 residues.

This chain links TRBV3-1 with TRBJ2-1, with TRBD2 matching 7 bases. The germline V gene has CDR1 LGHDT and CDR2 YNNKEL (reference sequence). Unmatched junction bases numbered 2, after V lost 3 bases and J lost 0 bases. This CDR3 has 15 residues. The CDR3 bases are TGTGCCAGCAGCCAGACTAGCCACTCCTACAATGAGCAGTTCTTC. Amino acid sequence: CASSQTSHSYNEQFF.

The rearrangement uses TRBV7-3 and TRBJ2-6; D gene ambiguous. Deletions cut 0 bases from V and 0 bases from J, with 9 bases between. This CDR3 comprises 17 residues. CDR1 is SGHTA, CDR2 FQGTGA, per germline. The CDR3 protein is CASSLTYSFSGANVLTF. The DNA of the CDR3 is TGTGCCAGCAGCTTAACGTATTCCTTCTCTGGGGCCAACGTCCTGACTTTC.

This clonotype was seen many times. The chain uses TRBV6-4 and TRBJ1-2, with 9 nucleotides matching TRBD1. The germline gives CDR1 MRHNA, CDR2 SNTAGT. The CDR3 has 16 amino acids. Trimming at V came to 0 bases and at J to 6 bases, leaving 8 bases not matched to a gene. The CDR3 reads CASSDSAGQGLDGYTF. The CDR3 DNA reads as TGTGCCAGCAGTGACTCCGCGGGACAGGGTCTCGATGGCTACACCTTC.

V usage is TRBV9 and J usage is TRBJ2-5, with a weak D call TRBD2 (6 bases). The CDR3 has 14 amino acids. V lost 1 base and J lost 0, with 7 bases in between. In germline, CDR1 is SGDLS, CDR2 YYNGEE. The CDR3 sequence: CASSVRGNQETQYF. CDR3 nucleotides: TGTGCCAGCAGCGTACGGGGGAACCAAGAGACCCAGTACTTC.

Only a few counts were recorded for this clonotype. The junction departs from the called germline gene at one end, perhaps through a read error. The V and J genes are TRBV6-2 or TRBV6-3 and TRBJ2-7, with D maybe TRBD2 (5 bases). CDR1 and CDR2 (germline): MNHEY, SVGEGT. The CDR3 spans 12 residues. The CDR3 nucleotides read TGTGCCAGCAGTACGGGGTCCTTCGAGCAGTACTTC. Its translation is CASSTGSFEQYF.

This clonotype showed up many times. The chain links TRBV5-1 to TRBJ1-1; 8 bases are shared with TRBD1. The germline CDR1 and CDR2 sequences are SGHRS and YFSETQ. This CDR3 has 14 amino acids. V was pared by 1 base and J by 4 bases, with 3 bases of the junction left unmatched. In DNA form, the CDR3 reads TGCGCCAGCAGCTTGCAGGGGGCGACCACTGAAGCTTTCTTT. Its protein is CASSLQGATTEAFF.

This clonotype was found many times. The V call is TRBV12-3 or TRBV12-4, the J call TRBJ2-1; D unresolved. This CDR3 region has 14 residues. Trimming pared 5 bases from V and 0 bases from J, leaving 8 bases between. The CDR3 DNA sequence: TGTGCCAGCAGTCCGCGTAGCTCCTACAATGAGCAGTTCTTC. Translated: CASSPRSSYNEQFF.

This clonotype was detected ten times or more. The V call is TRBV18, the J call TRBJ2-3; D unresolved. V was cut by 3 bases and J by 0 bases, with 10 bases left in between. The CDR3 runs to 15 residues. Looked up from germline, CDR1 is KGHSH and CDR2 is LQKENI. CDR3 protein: CASSPSWGSTDTQYF. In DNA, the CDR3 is TGTGCCAGCTCACCCTCTTGGGGTAGCACAGATACGCAGTATTTT.

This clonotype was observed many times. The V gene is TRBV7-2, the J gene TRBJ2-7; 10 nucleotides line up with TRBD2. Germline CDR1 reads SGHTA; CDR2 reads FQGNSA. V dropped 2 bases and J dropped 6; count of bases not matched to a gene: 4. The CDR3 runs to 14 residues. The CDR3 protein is CASSLSGGALEQYF. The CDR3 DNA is TGTGCCAGCAGCTTAAGCGGGGGGGCCCTCGAGCAGTACTTC.

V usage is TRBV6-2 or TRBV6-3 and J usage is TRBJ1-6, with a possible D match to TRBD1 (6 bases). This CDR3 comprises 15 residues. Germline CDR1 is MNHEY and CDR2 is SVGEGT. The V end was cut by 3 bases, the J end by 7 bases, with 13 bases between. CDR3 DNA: TGTGCCAGCAGTTATCGTCGGGGGGCGAATTCACCCCTCCACTTT. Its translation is CASSYRRGANSPLHF.

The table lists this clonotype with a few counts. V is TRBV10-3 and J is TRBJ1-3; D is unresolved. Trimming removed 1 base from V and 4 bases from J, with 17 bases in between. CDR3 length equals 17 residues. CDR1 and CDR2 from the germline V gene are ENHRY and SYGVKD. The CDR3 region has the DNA TGTGCCATCAGTGAGTTACGAGGTAACAGCCTAGGAAACACCATATATTTT. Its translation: CAISELRGNSLGNTIYF.